This T cell receptor beta chain stems from a study of shared clonotypes between healthy human individuals. Study background: Donors were a couple of women and a few men aged 18 to 49. General study results and limits: The study drew on few donors, limiting represented genetic and exposure-history diversity.

This clone was counted a few times. Its specificity is not known. Using ten immunoSEQ deep assay plates, investigators sequenced unsorted PBMC DNA. TCRdb's copy holds only in-frame clones and misses some; the assay was immunoSEQ multiplex PCR. The sample records approximately 500,000 clones, roughly 79% being singletons. CDR3 size: 14 residues. Germline V gives CDR1 SGHVS, CDR2 FQNEAQ. The J segment lost 5 bases and the V segment lost 5 bases, leaving 3 bases of the junction unmatched. The clonotype originates from a woman between 35 and 50 years old in good health. Some clones in this sample may be carry-over from other donors' samples. This sequence joins TRBV7-8 and TRBJ1-6; 7 bases match TRBD1. Sequences were obtained from PBMCs. The CDR3 coding sequence is TGTGCCAGCAGCGGGACAGTAGATAATTCACCCCTCCACTTT. Amino acid sequence: CASSGTVDNSPLHF.